Listed below are T cell receptor beta chains from one sample, sequenced in a study of a mutant IDH1 vaccine in newly diagnosed glioma. Some clones are missing from TCRdb's copy, which holds only in-frame ones; the method was immunoSEQ multiplex PCR. The sample has under 65,000 clones; over 60% are singletons. The material was PBMCs, obtained from a glioma patient treated with radiotherapy, temozolomide or both. All receptors derive from a woman between 40 and 55 years old with glioma. Each CDR3 is given with its conserved first and last residue. The D gene is left open where the match is weak. Only part of the rows carry a size: once, few, many, or a class if the clone is expanded.

CDR3 protein: CASSLWGTSTYNEQFF
CDR3 DNA: TGTGCCAGCAGTCTTTGGGGGACTTCCACCTACAATGAGCAGTTCTTC
clone size: -
J gene: TRBJ2-1
V gene: TRBV11-2
D gene: -

CDR3 protein: CASSLDRDRGYEQYF
CDR3 DNA: TGCGCCAGCAGCTTGGACCGGGACAGGGGTTACGAGCAGTACTTC
clone size: -
J gene: TRBJ2-7
V gene: TRBV5-1
D gene: TRBD1

CDR3 protein: CASSVGQGATNEKLFF
CDR3 DNA: TGTGCCAGCAGCGTAGGCCAGGGGGCGACTAATGAAAAACTGTTTTTT
clone size: -
J gene: TRBJ1-4
V gene: TRBV9
D gene: TRBD1

CDR3 protein: CASSLQGADTEAFF
CDR3 DNA: TGTGCCAGCAGTTTACAGGGGGCCGACACTGAAGCTTTCTTT
clone size: -
J gene: TRBJ1-1
V gene: TRBV6-5
D gene: TRBD1

CDR3 protein: CASSPQGGGSSYEQYF
CDR3 DNA: TGTGCCAGCTCACCCCAGGGCGGGGGATCCTCCTACGAGCAGTACTTC
clone size: once
J gene: TRBJ2-7
V gene: TRBV18
D gene: TRBD2

CDR3 protein: CASSIGPGEKLFF
CDR3 DNA: TGCGCCAGCAGCATAGGACCAGGTGAAAAACTGTTTTTT
clone size: once
J gene: TRBJ1-4
V gene: TRBV5-1
D gene: -

CDR3 protein: CSVIQGVNTEAFF
CDR3 DNA: TGCAGCGTTATACAGGGCGTGAACACTGAAGCTTTCTTT
clone size: -
J gene: TRBJ1-1
V gene: TRBV29-1
D gene: -

CDR3 protein: CAAGPWVFGYTF
CDR3 DNA: TGTGCCGCCGGACCCTGGGTGTTCGGCTACACCTTC
clone size: once
J gene: TRBJ1-2
V gene: TRBV30
D gene: -

CDR3 protein: CASRRAVNTEAFF
CDR3 DNA: TGCGCCAGCAGGAGGGCAGTGAACACTGAAGCTTTCTTT
clone size: -
J gene: TRBJ1-1
V gene: TRBV10-2
D gene: -

CDR3 protein: CASSQGYRDTEAFF
CDR3 DNA: TGCGCCAGCAGCCAGGGATACAGGGACACTGAAGCTTTCTTT
clone size: few
J gene: TRBJ1-1
V gene: TRBV4-1
D gene: -

CDR3 protein: CATSSGQGNQPQHF
CDR3 DNA: TGTGCCACCTCGTCGGGGCAGGGAAATCAGCCCCAGCATTTT
clone size: -
J gene: TRBJ1-5
V gene: TRBV15
D gene: -

CDR3 protein: CASSPGLSTGELFF
CDR3 DNA: TGTGCCAGCAGCCCGGGACTCTCCACCGGGGAGCTGTTTTTT
clone size: -
J gene: TRBJ2-2
V gene: TRBV5-4
D gene: -

CDR3 protein: CASSPGDGVRNQPQHF
CDR3 DNA: TGTGCCAGCTCACCCGGTGACGGGGTTCGCAATCAGCCCCAGCATTTT
clone size: -
J gene: TRBJ1-5
V gene: TRBV18
D gene: -

CDR3 protein: CASRSVGGGYNEQFF
CDR3 DNA: TGTGCCAGTAGGTCGGTCGGGGGAGGTTACAATGAGCAGTTCTTC
clone size: few
J gene: TRBJ2-1
V gene: TRBV19
D gene: -

CDR3 protein: CASSLEGLTYEQYF
CDR3 DNA: TGTGCCAGCAGCTTAGAAGGACTTACCTACGAGCAGTACTTC
clone size: -
J gene: TRBJ2-7
V gene: TRBV7-8
D gene: -

CDR3 protein: CASSLLPGGIQETQYF
CDR3 DNA: TGCGCCAGCAGCTTGTTACCGGGGGGGATTCAAGAGACCCAGTACTTC
clone size: -
J gene: TRBJ2-5
V gene: TRBV5-1
D gene: TRBD2

CDR3 protein: CASSLDPGTSEKLFF
CDR3 DNA: TGTGCCAGCAGCTTAGATCCGGGGACGAGTGAAAAACTGTTTTTT
clone size: -
J gene: TRBJ1-4
V gene: TRBV11-2
D gene: -

CDR3 protein: CASRRQGGLNQPQHF
CDR3 DNA: TGTGCCAGCAGACGCCAGGGGGGTCTCAATCAGCCCCAGCATTTT
clone size: -
J gene: TRBJ1-5
V gene: TRBV6-1
D gene: TRBD1

CDR3 protein: CASSLTGTEAFF
CDR3 DNA: TGTGCCAGCAGCTTGACGGGGACTGAAGCTTTCTTT
clone size: few
J gene: TRBJ1-1
V gene: TRBV5-6
D gene: -

CDR3 protein: CASTYSVRDRPPAEAFF
CDR3 DNA: TGTGCCAGCACCTACTCTGTCCGGGACAGACCTCCCGCTGAAGCTTTCTTT
clone size: -
J gene: TRBJ1-1
V gene: TRBV28
D gene: TRBD1

CDR3 protein: CASGEGQLRRDIQYF
CDR3 DNA: TGTGCCAGCGGAGAGGGACAGTTAAGGAGGGACATTCAGTACTTC
clone size: -
J gene: TRBJ2-4
V gene: TRBV7-9
D gene: -

CDR3 protein: CASSLSPAAPYNEQFF
CDR3 DNA: TGTGCCAGCAGCCTATCCCCGGCAGCCCCCTACAATGAGCAGTTCTTC
clone size: -
J gene: TRBJ2-1
V gene: TRBV7-9
D gene: -

CDR3 protein: CASSFDGYNQPQHF
CDR3 DNA: TGTGCCAGCAGTTTCGATGGATACAATCAGCCCCAGCATTTT
clone size: -
J gene: TRBJ1-5
V gene: TRBV27
D gene: -